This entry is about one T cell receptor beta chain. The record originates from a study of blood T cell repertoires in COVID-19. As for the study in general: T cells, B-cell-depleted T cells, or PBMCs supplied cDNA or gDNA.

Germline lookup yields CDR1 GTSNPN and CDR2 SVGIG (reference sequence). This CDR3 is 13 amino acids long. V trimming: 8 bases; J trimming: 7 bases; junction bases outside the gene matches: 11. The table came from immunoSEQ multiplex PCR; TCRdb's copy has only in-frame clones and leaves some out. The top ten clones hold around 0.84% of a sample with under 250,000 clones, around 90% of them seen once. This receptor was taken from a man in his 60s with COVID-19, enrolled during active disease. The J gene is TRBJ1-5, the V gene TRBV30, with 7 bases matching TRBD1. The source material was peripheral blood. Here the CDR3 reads CAADRVGGQPQHF. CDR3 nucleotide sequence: TGTGCCGCTGACAGGGTTGGCGGGCAGCCCCAGCATTTT.